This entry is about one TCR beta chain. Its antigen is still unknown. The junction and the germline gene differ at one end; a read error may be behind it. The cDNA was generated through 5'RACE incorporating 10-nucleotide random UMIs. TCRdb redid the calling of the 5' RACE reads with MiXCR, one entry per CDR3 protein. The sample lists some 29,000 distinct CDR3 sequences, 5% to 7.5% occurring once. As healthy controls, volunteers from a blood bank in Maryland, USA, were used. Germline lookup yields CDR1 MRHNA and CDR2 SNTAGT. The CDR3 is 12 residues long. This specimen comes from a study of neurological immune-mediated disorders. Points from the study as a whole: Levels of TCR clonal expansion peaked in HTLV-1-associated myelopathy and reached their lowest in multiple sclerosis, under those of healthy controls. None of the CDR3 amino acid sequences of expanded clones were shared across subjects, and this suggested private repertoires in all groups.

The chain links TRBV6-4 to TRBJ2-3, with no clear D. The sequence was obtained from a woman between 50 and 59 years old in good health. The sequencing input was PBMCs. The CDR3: CASSLGSDTQYF. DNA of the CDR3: TGTGCCAGCAGTTTGGGGTCAGATACGCAGTACTTT.